These 25 T cell receptor beta chains were sequenced from one sample in a study of a mutant IDH1 vaccine in newly diagnosed glioma. Produced via immunoSEQ multiplex PCR; TCRdb's table is partial and in-frame only. Of roughly 120,000 clones detected, over 75% appear once; the ten largest clones hold 5% to 7%. The time point was: week 11, during vaccination. Each dose delivered 300 ug of mutant IDH1 20-mer peptide subcutaneously with imiquimod. These receptors' targets are unknown. Here the sequenced sample was PBMCs, taken from a glioma patient whose treatment included an IDH1 peptide vaccine. The receptors come from a man between 40 and 49 years old with glioma.

This chain connects TRBV7-9 to TRBJ1-1; D gene ambiguous. The CDR3 runs 13 residues. CDR1 is SEHNR, CDR2 FQNEAQ, per germline (reference sequence). V was cut by 2 bases and J by 8 bases, with 12 bases left in between. Here the CDR3 DNA reads TGTGCCAGCAGCTTACATACAGCTAGAGAAGCTTTCTTT. As protein: CASSLHTAREAFF.

The chain combines TRBV6-6 with TRBJ2-5; tentative D call: TRBD1 (5 bases). The CDR3 is 15 amino acids. V lost 2 bases and J lost 4, with 14 bases in between. Germline V gene data show CDR1 as MNHNY and CDR2 as SVGAGI (reference sequence). The CDR3 DNA follows: TGTGCCAGCAGTTACGACAGTCAAGAAGGAGAGACCCAGTACTTC. This translates into CASSYDSQEGETQYF.

This chain connects TRBV4-2 to TRBJ2-2; 9 bases fit TRBD1. The CDR3 runs to 17 residues. Trimming cost V 8 bases and J 4 bases; bases outside gene matches: 14. Germline CDR1 reads LGHNA; CDR2 reads YNFKEQ. CDR3 region: CASGNRGLTGPTGELFF. The CDR3 coding sequence is TGTGCCAGCGGAAACAGGGGGCTGACAGGGCCCACCGGGGAGCTGTTTTTT.

This clone showed up just a few times. This chain connects TRBV7-2 to TRBJ1-5; D remains unclear. Trimming pared 1 base from V and 9 bases from J, leaving 10 bases between. CDR3 size: 13 residues. Germline CDR1 reads SGHTA; CDR2 reads FQGNSA. The CDR3 region is CASSLGSPGPQHF. DNA for the CDR3: TGTGCCAGCAGCTTAGGTAGCCCTGGGCCCCAGCATTTT.

The DNA for the CDR3 is TGCGCCAGCAGCAGCCCCCGGGGGGAGTGGGTTGAGACCCAGTACTTC. Translating it yields CASSSPRGEWVETQYF. The chain employs TRBV5-1 and TRBJ2-5; TRBD2 agrees at 7 bases. The CDR3 sequence is 16 residues long. J gave up 5 bases and V 4 bases, and 14 bases lay outside the gene matches. CDR1 is SGHRS, CDR2 YFSETQ, per germline.

The chain uses TRBV7-2 and TRBJ2-3, with a possible D match to TRBD1 (6 bases). V was pared by 2 bases and J by 6 bases, with 15 bases between. Germline V gene data show CDR1 as SGHTA and CDR2 as FQGNSA. This CDR3 comprises 15 residues. CDR3 sequence: CASSLLFRGPDTQYF. DNA of the CDR3: TGTGCCAGCAGCTTATTGTTCAGGGGTCCGGATACGCAGTATTTT.

The genes are TRBV11-3 and TRBJ2-1; 8 bases fit TRBD2. This CDR3 contains 15 residues. Germline values: CDR1 SGHNT, CDR2 YENEEA. Trimming cost V 0 bases and J 4 bases; bases outside gene matches: 2. DNA of the CDR3: TGTGCCAGCAGCTTAGAGGGCGGGGGGTACAATGAGCAGTTCTTC. This gives the protein CASSLEGGGYNEQFF.

V is TRBV19 and J is TRBJ1-5, with no clear D. With 5 bases removed from V and 4 bases from J, the gap between germline ends came to 6 bases. This CDR3 has 12 residues. The V gene's germline CDR1 is LNHDA and CDR2 SQIVND (reference sequence). For the CDR3, the DNA is TGTGCCAGTAGTCGGATGAATCAGCCCCAGCATTTT. Protein: CASSRMNQPQHF.

V and J are TRBV18 and TRBJ2-5; D unresolved. The germline V gene encodes CDR1 KGHSH and CDR2 LQKENI. This CDR3 comprises 16 residues. Trimming cost V 2 bases and J 3 bases, with 16 bases left between them. CDR3 region: CASSPGVRADKETQYF. DNA for the CDR3: TGTGCCAGCTCACCAGGGGTTCGGGCTGACAAAGAGACCCAGTACTTC.

This sequence joins TRBV12-5 and TRBJ1-6; D remains unclear. Germline CDR1 is LGHNT and CDR2 is FRNRAP. V shed 7 bases and J shed 6 bases, with 10 bases lying between them. There are 13 residues in the CDR3. CDR3 residues: CASAARVNSPLHF. For the CDR3, the DNA is TGTGCTAGTGCGGCGCGGGTTAATTCACCCCTCCACTTT.

V is TRBV5-3 and J is TRBJ1-4; D not resolved. TRBV5-3 is known as an ORF, though its function is uncertain. CDR3 length equals 16 residues. Trimming took 0 bases from V and 7 from J, leaving 16 bases between them. The CDR3 sequence: CARSLGAGVGSEKLFF. The DNA of the CDR3 is TGTGCCAGAAGCTTGGGGGCAGGAGTGGGGAGTGAAAAACTGTTTTTT.

This rearrangement joins TRBV27 to TRBJ2-1; 9 positions agree with TRBD2. J gave up 4 bases and V 4 bases, and 11 bases lay outside the gene matches. In germline, CDR1 is MNHEY, CDR2 SMNVEV (reference sequence). The CDR3 loop spans 17 amino acids. The CDR3 nucleotides read TGTGCCAGCAGTTCACCCGGAGCCAGCGGGAGGTACAATGAGCAGTTCTTC. Protein: CASSSPGASGRYNEQFF.

V and J are TRBV2 and TRBJ2-7, with D tentatively TRBD1 or TRBD2 (5 bases each). Germline assignment: CDR1 SNHLY and CDR2 FYNNEI. The CDR3 consists of 13 residues. The V end lost 7 bases, the J end lost 2 bases, and 12 bases lay between the germline ends. CDR3 in amino acids: CASTGALAYEQYF. CDR3 DNA: TGTGCCAGCACCGGGGCCTTAGCCTACGAGCAGTACTTC. The full variable domain, in which reference TRBV2 and TRBJ2-7 provide the parts outside the CDR3, is EPEVTQTPSHQVTQMGQEVILRCVPISNHLYFYWYRQILGQKVEFLVSFYNNEISEKSEIFDDQFSVERPDGSNFTLKIRSTKLEDSAMYFCASTGALAYEQYFGPGTRLTVT.

The chain is built from TRBV6-6 and TRBJ1-1; D is perhaps TRBD1 (5 bases). The length of the CDR3 is 13 residues. V lost 6 bases and J 11 bases, leaving 19 bases between the germline ends. CDR1 is MNHNY and CDR2 is SVGAGI in the germline V gene (reference sequence). This chain's CDR3 is CASSSDTPFGAFF. The CDR3 DNA reads TGTGCCAGCAGCTCGGACACCCCTTTTGGGGCTTTCTTT.

The V gene is TRBV6-5, the J gene TRBJ1-1; D perhaps matches TRBD1 (5 bases). CDR1 and CDR2 (germline): MNHEY, SVGAGI. The CDR3 spans 13 residues. The germline V and J ends were trimmed by 6 bases and 4 bases, with 12 bases remaining between them. DNA of the CDR3: TGTGCCAGCAGCCCGGGGCTGGGCACTGAAGCTTTCTTT. This translates into CASSPGLGTEAFF.

This chain uses TRBV30 with TRBJ2-7, with D tentatively TRBD2 (5 bases). V lost 0 bases and J lost 3, with 6 bases in between. Germline values: CDR1 GTSNPN, CDR2 SVGIG (reference sequence). The CDR3 consists of 12 residues. CDR3 loop: CAWSVRGYEQYF. For the CDR3, the DNA is TGTGCCTGGAGTGTACGGGGCTACGAGCAGTACTTC.

V usage is TRBV9 and J usage is TRBJ2-5; the match to TRBD2 covers 7 bases. V lost 4 bases to trimming and J lost 5 bases; unmatched junction nucleotides: 2. The V gene's germline CDR1 is SGDLS and CDR2 YYNGEE. This CDR3 has 12 residues. The CDR3: CASSQGGETQYF. The CDR3 coding sequence is TGTGCCAGCAGCCAGGGAGGGGAGACCCAGTACTTC.

In regard to this clone: This CDR3 is also generated by other DNA sequences in the sample. The chain is built from TRBV15 and TRBJ2-7; D uncertain. The ends were cut back, 0 bases at V and 3 bases at J, with 6 bases in the middle. The CDR3 runs to 13 residues. Per the germline V gene, CDR1 is LNHNV and CDR2 is YYDKDF (reference sequence). The DNA for the CDR3 is TGTGCCACCAGCAGAGATCCCGGCTACGAGCAGTACTTC. Its translation: CATSRDPGYEQYF.

The table lists this clone with a few counts. The chain uses TRBV7-2 and TRBJ1-4; D call uncertain. The germline CDR1 and CDR2 sequences are SGHTA and FQGNSA. The CDR3 is 14 residues long. V gave up 0 bases and J gave up 6 bases, with 8 bases separating them. As DNA, the CDR3 is TGTGCCAGCAGCTTAGCCGGGGAGGATGAAAAACTGTTTTTT. The encoded protein is CASSLAGEDEKLFF.

The chain employs TRBV6-1 and TRBJ2-5, with TRBD2 matching 7 bases. The germline V gene has CDR1 MNHNS and CDR2 SASEGT. After removal of 8 bases from V and 5 bases from J, the junction contained 5 bases not matched to a gene. CDR3 length: 12 residues. The DNA for the CDR3 is TGTGCCAGCGGGGAGGGGCGGGAGACCCAGTACTTC. Translation: CASGEGRETQYF.

This chain connects TRBV27 to TRBJ2-7, with D possibly being TRBD1 or TRBD2 (5 bases each). V shed 8 bases and J shed 7 bases, with 24 bases lying between them. The V gene's germline CDR1 is MNHEY and CDR2 SMNVEV (reference sequence). The CDR3 is 15 amino acids. CDR3 in amino acids: CASGREGRGLREQYF. The CDR3 region has the DNA TGTGCCAGCGGCCGAGAGGGGCGAGGTTTGAGAGAGCAGTACTTC.

CDR3 protein: CASSLGPISYNEQFF. As DNA, the CDR3 is TGCGCCAGCAGCTTGGGCCCTATCTCCTACAATGAGCAGTTCTTC. The chain couples TRBV5-1 to TRBJ2-1; D ambiguous. Looked up from germline, CDR1 is SGHRS and CDR2 is YFSETQ. The CDR3 sequence is 15 residues long. Deletions cut 0 bases from V and 0 bases from J, with 7 bases between. Full variable domain (remainder filled in from reference TRBV5-1 and TRBJ2-1): KAGVTQTPRYLIKTRGQQVTLSCSPISGHRSVSWYQQTPGQGLQFLFEYFSETQRNKGNFPGRFSGRQFSNSRSEMNVSTLELGDSALYLCASSLGPISYNEQFFGPGTRLTVL.

The V gene is TRBV29-1, the J gene TRBJ2-7, with a weak D call TRBD1 (7 bases). With 7 bases removed from V and 6 bases from J, the gap between germline ends came to 13 bases. CDR3 length equals 11 residues. Germline V lookup: CDR1 SQVTM, CDR2 ANQGSEA. CDR3 residues: CSASRGAEQYF. CDR3 coding DNA: TGCAGCGCGAGCAGGGGGGCCGAGCAGTACTTC.

This sequence joins TRBV19 and TRBJ2-1, with TRBD2 matching 8 bases. CDR3 length: 17 amino acids. Germline CDR1 is LNHDA and CDR2 is SQIVND (reference sequence). V lost 2 bases to trimming and J lost 0 bases; unmatched junction nucleotides: 6. CDR3 nucleotide sequence: TGTGCCAGTAGTATAATTAGCGGGACGAGCTCCTACAATGAGCAGTTCTTC. Its translation is CASSIISGTSSYNEQFF.

The chain recombines TRBV5-1 with TRBJ2-7; D unclear. Germline CDR1 is SGHRS and CDR2 is YFSETQ. The V end lost 4 bases, the J end lost 3 bases, and 11 bases lay between the germline ends. The CDR3 totals 13 residues. DNA of the CDR3: TGCGCCAGCAGCCGTGTGGAACGCTACGAGCAGTACTTC. This translates into CASSRVERYEQYF.